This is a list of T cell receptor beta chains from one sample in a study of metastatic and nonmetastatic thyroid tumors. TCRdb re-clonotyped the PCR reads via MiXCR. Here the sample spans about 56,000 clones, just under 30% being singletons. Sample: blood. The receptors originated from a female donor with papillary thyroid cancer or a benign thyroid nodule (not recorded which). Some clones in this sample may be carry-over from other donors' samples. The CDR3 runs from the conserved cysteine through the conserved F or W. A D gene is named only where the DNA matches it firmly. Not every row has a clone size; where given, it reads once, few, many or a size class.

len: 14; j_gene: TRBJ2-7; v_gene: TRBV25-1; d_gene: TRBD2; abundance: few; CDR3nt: TGTGCCAGCAGTGACCTAGCGGGGGGCTACGAGCAGTACTTC; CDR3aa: CASSDLAGGYEQYF
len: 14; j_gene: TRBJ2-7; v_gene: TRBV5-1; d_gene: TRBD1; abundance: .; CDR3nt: TGCGCCAGCAGCTTGGAGGACAGGGTCAACGAGCAGTACTTC; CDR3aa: CASSLEDRVNEQYF
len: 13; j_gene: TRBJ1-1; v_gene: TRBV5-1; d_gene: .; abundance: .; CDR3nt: TGCGCCAGCAGCTTGGGAAAGAACACTGAAGCTTTCTTT; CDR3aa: CASSLGKNTEAFF
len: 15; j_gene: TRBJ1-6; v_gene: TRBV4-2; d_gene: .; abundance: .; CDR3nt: TGTGCCAGCAGCCAAGAGGTACAGGGTAATTCACCCCTCCACTTT; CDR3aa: CASSQEVQGNSPLHF
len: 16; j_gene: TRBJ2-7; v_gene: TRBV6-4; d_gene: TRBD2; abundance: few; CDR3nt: TGTGCCAGCAGTGCCATAGGACTAGCGGGAAACTACGAGCAGTACTTC; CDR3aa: CASSAIGLAGNYEQYF
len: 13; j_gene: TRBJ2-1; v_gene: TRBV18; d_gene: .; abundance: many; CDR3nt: TGTGCCAGCTCAACCGGTCGGGGGAATGAGCAGTTCTTC; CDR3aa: CASSTGRGNEQFF
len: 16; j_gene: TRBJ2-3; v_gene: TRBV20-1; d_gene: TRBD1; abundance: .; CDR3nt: TGCAGTATGGTAGGACAGGGCCTAGGGTTCACAGATACGCAGTATTTT; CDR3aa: CSMVGQGLGFTDTQYF
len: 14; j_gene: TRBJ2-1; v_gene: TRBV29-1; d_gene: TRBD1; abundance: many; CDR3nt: TGCAGCGTTGGGGGGACAGGGAATAGCAATGAGCAGTTCTTC; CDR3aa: CSVGGTGNSNEQFF
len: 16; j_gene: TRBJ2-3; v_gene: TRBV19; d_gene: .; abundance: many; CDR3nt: TGTGCCAGTGCCAATCTACAGGGTACCGGTTCAGATACGCAGTATTTT; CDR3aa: CASANLQGTGSDTQYF
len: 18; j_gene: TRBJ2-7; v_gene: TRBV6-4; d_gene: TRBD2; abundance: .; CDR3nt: TGTGCCAGCAGTGAACTAGCGGGGGGGCAAAGATACGAGTCCGAGCAGTACTTC; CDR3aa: CASSELAGGQRYESEQYF
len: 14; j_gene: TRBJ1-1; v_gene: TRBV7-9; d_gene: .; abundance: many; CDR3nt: TGTGCCAGCAGCCTAGAAGGAGATGGGACTGAAGCTTTCTTT; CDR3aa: CASSLEGDGTEAFF
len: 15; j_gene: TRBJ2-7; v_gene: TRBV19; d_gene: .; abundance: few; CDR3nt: TGTGCCAGTAGCCTGCCAGGGGCAGGTACATACGAGCAGTACTTC; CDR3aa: CASSLPGAGTYEQYF
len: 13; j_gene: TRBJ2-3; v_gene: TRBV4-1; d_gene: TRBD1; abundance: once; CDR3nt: TGCGCCAGCAGCCAAGACACAGGGGGCACGCAGTATTTT; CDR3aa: CASSQDTGGTQYF
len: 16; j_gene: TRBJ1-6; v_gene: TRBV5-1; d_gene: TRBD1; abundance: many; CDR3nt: TGCGCCAGCAGCTTCTTTCCGGGACAGGACAATTCACCCTCCCACTTT; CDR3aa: CASSFFPGQDNSPSHF
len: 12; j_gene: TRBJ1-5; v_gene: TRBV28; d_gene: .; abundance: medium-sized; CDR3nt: TGTGCCAGCAGCAGAGGTATTCAGCCCCAGCATTTT; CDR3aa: CASSRGIQPQHF